The 7 T cell receptor beta chains below come from one sample, sequenced in a study of regulatory T cells in long-lasting Graves disease. As for time point: newly diagnosed GD, antithyroid drugs for less than 3 months. There was RNA extracted from PBMCs, and the TCR library was made from it. Researchers made TCR beta libraries by using iRepertoire HTBI primers and running Arm-PCR on CDR3 regions. TCRdb fed the multiplex PCR reads into MiXCR, producing one record per CDR3 protein. The sample includes 550,000 to 600,000 distinct CDR3 sequences, roughly a sixth of them seen just once. This sample was also put to use in a study of T cells in Graves' hyperthyroidism and ophthalmopathy.

This sample comprised peripheral blood mononuclear cells (PBMCs), obtained at new diagnosis, from a patient treated with antithyroid drugs. Every receptor here comes from a man aged 18 to 30 with Graves disease.

In this sample, this clonotype turned up many times. The V call is TRBV15, the J call TRBJ1-1; D is unclear. Germline V gives CDR1 LNHNV, CDR2 YYDKDF (reference sequence). The CDR3 totals 16 residues. Deletions cut 2 bases from V and 0 bases from J, with 13 bases between. As DNA, the CDR3 is TGTGCCACCAGCAGACCCACCCCCAGGATGAACACTGAAGCTTTCTTT. It specifies CATSRPTPRMNTEAFF. The variable domain in full, completed from reference TRBV15 and TRBJ1-1, reads DAMVIQNPRYQVTQFGKPVTLSCSQTLNHNVMYWYQQKSSQAPKLLFHYYDKDFNNEADTPDNFQSRRPNTSFCFLDIRSPGLGDTAMYLCATSRPTPRMNTEAFFGQGTRLTVV.

This clonotype was counted many times. The chain combines TRBV12-3 or TRBV12-4 with TRBJ1-6; 9 positions match TRBD1. J was trimmed by 18 bases and V by 5 bases; bases with no gene match: 8. The CDR3 has 12 amino acids. This CDR3 reads CASSRDRAPDHF. DNA of the CDR3: TGTGCCAGCAGTCGGGACAGGGCCCCGGACCACTTT.

This clonotype was counted at least ten times. The chain combines TRBV12-3 or TRBV12-4 with TRBJ2-3; 9 nucleotides line up with TRBD2. The CDR3 spans 14 residues. Germline trimming cut 5 bases from V and 5 bases from J; bases unmatched to any gene: 5. The CDR3, as DNA: TGTGCCAGCAGTCCAGCGGGAGGCGTAGATACGCAGTATTTT. This translates into CASSPAGGVDTQYF.

This clonotype was counted ten times or more. The chain couples TRBV29-1 to TRBJ2-3; perhaps TRBD2 as D (7 bases). Trimming shortened V by 6 bases and J by 4 bases, and 14 bases separated the two germline ends. There are 13 residues in the CDR3. Germline V gene sequence: CDR1 SQVTM, CDR2 ANQGSEA. Written as DNA, the CDR3 is TGCAGCGTCTTGGGGGGGCAGGCAGATACGCAGTATTTT. Its protein product is CSVLGGQADTQYF.

This clonotype came up many times. The CDR3 region has the DNA TGTGCCAGCAAAGAAGGGGACAGAGGCAATCAGCCCCAGCATTTT. Translated: CASKEGDRGNQPQHF. The chain combines TRBV28 with TRBJ1-5, with 7 nucleotides matching TRBD1. This CDR3 spans 15 amino acids. J lost 2 bases, V lost 7 bases, and 8 bases had no gene match. Germline lookup yields CDR1 MDHEN and CDR2 SYDVKM.

This clonotype was seen a handful of times. The rearrangement joins TRBV6-2 or TRBV6-3 to TRBJ1-1, with a possible D match to TRBD1 (6 bases). The germline V gene has CDR1 MNHEY and CDR2 SVGEGT. V dropped 4 bases and J dropped 4 bases, with 19 bases sitting between them. The CDR3 loop spans 16 amino acids. The CDR3 here is CASSLNRDLGSTEAFF. CDR3 coding DNA: TGTGCCAGCAGTTTAAACAGGGATTTGGGGTCCACTGAAGCTTTCTTT.

This clonotype was detected many times. This chain uses TRBV7-3 with TRBJ2-7; 10 bases match TRBD1. The CDR3 contains 15 residues. After removal of 4 bases from V and 3 bases from J, the junction contained 6 bases not matched to a gene. Germline values: CDR1 SGHTA, CDR2 FQGTGA. The CDR3 protein is CASSYKGQGSYEQYF. The CDR3 DNA follows: TGTGCCAGCAGCTATAAGGGACAGGGGAGCTACGAGCAGTACTTC.